These 25 T cell receptor beta chains share one sample of origin, sequenced in a study of TIL therapy for anti-PD-1-resistant metastatic lung cancer. Sequencing used immunoSEQ v3. Produced via immunoSEQ multiplex PCR; TCRdb's table is partial and in-frame only. In the table there are roughly 6,000 clones, around three fifths of which are singletons. The time point: pre-treatment sample, taken before nivolumab and TIL therapy. Most excised metastases sampled were pleural nodules or supraclavicular lymph nodes. Material: tumor tissue, obtained at baseline. These receptors were taken from a person aged 25 to 79 with non-small cell lung cancer.

J is TRBJ2-5 and V is TRBV2; D is unclear. Deletions cut 9 bases from V and 1 base from J, with 3 bases between. Germline CDR1 SNHLY, CDR2 FYNNEI. This CDR3 comprises 10 residues. The CDR3 loop is CASSQETQYF. The CDR3 region has the DNA TGTGCCAGTTCCCAAGAGACCCAGTACTTC.

The chain employs TRBV19 and TRBJ2-2; 11 positions agree with TRBD2. This CDR3 is 15 amino acids long. From germline, CDR1 is LNHDA and CDR2 SQIVND (reference sequence). J was trimmed by 6 bases and V by 4 bases; bases with no gene match: 4. CDR3 sequence reads: CASSTASGGPGELFF. In DNA, the CDR3 is TGTGCCAGTAGTACGGCTAGCGGGGGGCCCGGGGAGCTGTTTTTT.

J is TRBJ2-5 and V is TRBV24-1, with 11 bases fitting TRBD1. J was trimmed by 1 base and V by 3 bases; bases with no gene match: 0. The CDR3 loop spans 15 amino acids. Germline V CDR1 and CDR2: KGHDR, SFDVKD. The CDR3 protein is CATSDGQGAQETQYF. DNA for the CDR3: TGTGCCACCAGTGATGGACAGGGGGCCCAAGAGACCCAGTACTTC.

This clone was picked up one time. The chain joins TRBV9 to TRBJ2-1, with TRBD1 matching over 11 bases. CDR3 size: 15 residues. Trimming cost V 0 bases and J 6 bases; bases outside gene matches: 2. Germline-derived CDR1 and CDR2 are SGDLS and YYNGEE. CDR3 nucleotides: TGTGCCAGCAGCGTAGAGGGACAGGGGGGCAATGAGCAGTTCTTC. Translation gives CASSVEGQGGNEQFF.

This clone is termed medium-sized (0.01 to 0.1%). This chain joins TRBV28 and TRBJ2-2; D is possibly TRBD1 (5 bases). Trimming took 3 bases from V and 0 from J, leaving 8 bases between them. The CDR3 loop spans 15 amino acids. Germline V gene data show CDR1 as MDHEN and CDR2 as SYDVKM. The CDR3 region has the DNA TGTGCCAGCAGTTTCGGACAAGCGAACACCGGGGAGCTGTTTTTT. Encoded protein: CASSFGQANTGELFF.

This clone was observed once. V is TRBV7-7 and J is TRBJ2-3; 7 nucleotides align to TRBD2. This CDR3 contains 15 residues. CDR1 and CDR2 from the germline V gene are SSHAT and FNYEAQ (reference sequence). Trimming at V came to 2 bases and at J to 5 bases, leaving 7 bases not matched to a gene. The CDR3 sequence is CASSLWGGPGDTQYF. DNA of the CDR3: TGTGCCAGCAGCTTATGGGGGGGACCAGGAGATACGCAGTATTTT.

Comment on this clone: This CDR3 is also generated by other DNA sequences in the sample. The chain carries TRBV6-2 or TRBV6-3 and TRBJ2-7, with unresolved D. V was shortened by 2 bases and J by 2 bases, with 4 bases between the two germline ends. The CDR3 runs 12 residues. CDR1 is MNHEY, CDR2 SVGEGT, per germline. Written as DNA, the CDR3 is TGTGCCAGCAGTTACACAACCTACGAGCAGTACTTC. Protein sequence: CASSYTTYEQYF.

V and J are TRBV28 and TRBJ2-6; D unclear. With 3 bases removed from V and 4 bases from J, the gap between germline ends came to 13 bases. The CDR3 loop spans 16 amino acids. CDR1 is MDHEN and CDR2 is SYDVKM in the germline V gene. CDR3 DNA sequence: TGTGCCAGCAGTTTGGAAGCTTTTTCGGGGGCCAACGTCCTGACTTTC. Encoded protein: CASSLEAFSGANVLTF. The full variable domain, completed using reference TRBV28 and TRBJ2-6, is DVKVTQSSRYLVKRTGEKVFLECVQDMDHENMFWYRQDPGLGLRLIYFSYDVKMKEKGDIPEGYSVSREKKERFSLILESASTNQTSMYLCASSLEAFSGANVLTFGAGSRLTVL.

The gene calls are TRBV7-9 and TRBJ2-7; D is perhaps TRBD1 or TRBD2 (5 bases each). CDR1 and CDR2 from the germline V gene are SEHNR and FQNEAQ (reference sequence). The CDR3 extends over 14 amino acids. Deletions cut 4 bases from V and 9 bases from J, with 19 bases between. CDR3 DNA: TGTGCCAGCAGCTGGGGCACGGGAACGCGCGGGCAGTACTTC. It yields the protein CASSWGTGTRGQYF. The variable domain in full, with the rest retrieved from reference TRBV7-9 and TRBJ2-7, is DTGVSQNPRHKITKRGQNVTFRCDPISEHNRLYWYRQTLGQGPEFLTYFQNEAQLEKSRLLSDRFSAERPKGSFSTLEIQRTEQGDSAMYLCASSWGTGTRGQYFGPGTRLTVT.

This chain uses TRBV25-1 with TRBJ2-7, with D perhaps TRBD1 (6 bases). This CDR3 is 12 amino acids long. Trimming pared 2 bases from V and 4 bases from J, leaving 6 bases between. Per the germline V gene, CDR1 is MGHDK and CDR2 is SYGVNS. The CDR3 nucleotides read TGTGCCAGCAGTGAACAGGGGTACGAGCAGTACTTC. Translation: CASSEQGYEQYF.

V is TRBV6-5 and J is TRBJ1-5, with D possibly TRBD1 on 5 matching bases. V lost 2 bases, J lost 3 bases, and 11 bases lay in between. The CDR3 extends over 15 amino acids. Germline assignment: CDR1 MNHEY and CDR2 SVGAGI. The CDR3 sequence is CASSYRAGNNQPQHF. Here the CDR3 DNA reads TGTGCCAGCAGTTACAGAGCAGGGAACAATCAGCCCCAGCATTTT.

The chain carries TRBV6-5 and TRBJ2-7; TRBD1 agrees at 7 bases. V dropped 4 bases and J dropped 3; count of bases not matched to a gene: 6. CDR1 is MNHEY, CDR2 SVGAGI, per germline. The CDR3 loop spans 14 amino acids. CDR3 nucleotides: TGTGCCAGCAGTTCCTTAACAGGGGTCTACGAGCAGTACTTC. Its protein product is CASSSLTGVYEQYF.

This chain joins TRBV5-1 and TRBJ2-3, with 11 bases aligning to TRBD1. The CDR3 covers 16 residues. After removal of 3 bases from V and 5 bases from J, the junction contained 8 bases not matched to a gene. The germline V gene has CDR1 SGHRS and CDR2 YFSETQ. CDR3 in DNA: TGCGCCAGCAGCTCGGACAGGGGGCGGGCATTAGATACGCAGTATTTT. This gives the protein CASSSDRGRALDTQYF.

This clone turned up a few times. The chain joins TRBV6-5 to TRBJ1-1; a possible D gene is TRBD1 (6 bases). The CDR3 contains 15 residues. V dropped 4 bases and J dropped 0 bases, with 12 bases sitting between them. Per germline, CDR1 MNHEY and CDR2 SVGAGI. The CDR3 loop reads CASSSRTAMNTEAFF. In DNA, the CDR3 is TGTGCCAGCAGTTCCAGGACAGCCATGAACACTGAAGCTTTCTTT.

This clone was observed a single time. This rearrangement joins TRBV29-1 to TRBJ1-1; TRBD1 agrees at 9 bases. Germline assignment: CDR1 SQVTM and CDR2 ANQGSEA. Trimming removed 6 bases from V and 5 bases from J; junction bases left unmatched: 10. The CDR3 sequence is 14 residues long. The CDR3 DNA is TGCAGCGTCGCGAAACAGGGGGCCGGGACTGAAGCTTTCTTT. Translated, it gives CSVAKQGAGTEAFF.

There are a few counts of this clone. This chain's CDR3 is CASSSGTGTYEQYF. The CDR3 DNA reads TGTGCCAGCAGCTCTGGGACGGGCACTTACGAGCAGTACTTC. The chain couples TRBV28 to TRBJ2-7, with D perhaps given as TRBD1 or TRBD2 (5 bases each). Germline loops: CDR1 MDHEN, CDR2 SYDVKM. This CDR3 comprises 14 residues. V was shortened by 6 bases and J by 4 bases, with 16 bases between the two germline ends. The whole variable domain, remainder taken from reference TRBV28 and TRBJ2-7, is DVKVTQSSRYLVKRTGEKVFLECVQDMDHENMFWYRQDPGLGLRLIYFSYDVKMKEKGDIPEGYSVSREKKERFSLILESASTNQTSMYLCASSSGTGTYEQYFGPGTRLTVT.

This clone was counted once. V and J are TRBV6-5 and TRBJ1-5; D ambiguous. The CDR3 extends over 14 amino acids. The germline V gene encodes CDR1 MNHEY and CDR2 SVGAGI. Deletions cut 2 bases from V and 1 base from J, with 6 bases between. The CDR3 is CASSYTASNQPQHF. The CDR3 DNA follows: TGTGCCAGCAGTTACACCGCGAGCAATCAGCCCCAGCATTTT.

The V gene is TRBV4-2, the J gene TRBJ2-3; the match to TRBD2 covers 10 bases. Germline V gene data show CDR1 as LGHNA and CDR2 as YNFKEQ. This CDR3 spans 15 amino acids. J lost 4 bases, V lost 0 bases, and 1 base had no gene match. The CDR3 DNA reads as TGTGCCAGCAGCCAAGAAGCGGGAGGGCCAGATACGCAGTATTTT. Encoded protein: CASSQEAGGPDTQYF.

This clone was seen just once. V and J are TRBV7-9 and TRBJ2-2; no reliable D call. The CDR3 totals 12 residues. Germline values: CDR1 SEHNR, CDR2 FQNEAQ (reference sequence). V shed 8 bases and J shed 3 bases, with 7 bases lying between them. The CDR3 here is CASHPHTGELFF. For the CDR3, the DNA is TGTGCCAGCCACCCGCACACCGGGGAGCTGTTTTTT.

The rearrangement uses TRBV4-3 and TRBJ2-3, with TRBD2 matching 12 bases. Germline V gene lookup returns CDR1 LGHNA and CDR2 YSLEER. The CDR3 is 16 amino acids. Trimming at V came to 0 bases and at J to 4 bases, leaving 2 bases not matched to a gene. The CDR3 DNA reads TGCGCCAGCAGCCAAGATCTAGCGGGGGGGGCAGATACGCAGTATTTT. Its translation is CASSQDLAGGADTQYF.

This clone was recorded only once. CDR3 nucleotide sequence: TGTGCCAGCAGCTCAGGGGTAGTAGGCTACACCTTC. This codes for CASSSGVVGYTF. The V gene is TRBV28, the J gene TRBJ1-2, with D possibly being TRBD1 (6 bases). Trimming took 6 bases from V and 8 from J, leaving 13 bases between them. Germline CDR1 and CDR2: MDHEN and SYDVKM. The CDR3 contains 12 residues.

This rearrangement joins TRBV2 to TRBJ2-2; D gene unclear. This CDR3 is 12 amino acids long. V was cut by 4 bases and J by 3 bases, with 3 bases left in between. The germline V gene encodes CDR1 SNHLY and CDR2 FYNNEI. CDR3: CASSVYTGELFF. CDR3 in DNA: TGTGCCAGCAGTGTTTACACCGGGGAGCTGTTTTTT.

The chain employs TRBV6-1 and TRBJ2-7; 11 bases are shared with TRBD1. V gave up 3 bases and J gave up 3 bases; unmatched junction bases: 4. The CDR3 has 15 amino acids. Germline V gives CDR1 MNHNS, CDR2 SASEGT. This CDR3 is CASSETGTGGYEQYF. The CDR3 nucleotides are TGTGCCAGCAGTGAGACGGGGACAGGGGGCTACGAGCAGTACTTC.

The rearrangement uses TRBV5-1 and TRBJ2-7, with 9 positions matching TRBD2. CDR3 length: 14 residues. V trimming: 4 bases; J trimming: 6 bases; junction bases outside the gene matches: 8. Germline V lookup: CDR1 SGHRS, CDR2 YFSETQ. The CDR3 sequence: CASSPASGIAEQYF. The CDR3 DNA reads TGCGCCAGCAGCCCGGCTAGCGGGATAGCCGAGCAGTACTTC.

The count of this clone is one. CDR3 DNA: TGTGCCAGCAGCCCTACTAGCGGGATATTGGGGACCCAGTACTTC. Amino acids: CASSPTSGILGTQYF. The rearrangement uses TRBV11-2 and TRBJ2-5; 10 positions match TRBD2. Losses at the gene ends were 5 bases for V and 7 bases for J; bases not matched to a gene: 10. The CDR3 is 15 amino acids. Germline values: CDR1 SGHAT, CDR2 FQNNGV.